One and the same sample provided the 24 T cell receptor beta chains below, sequenced in a study of human T cells and chemical hapten exposure. TCRdb independently ran MiXCR on the RACE reads; one entry per CDR3 protein. Counted here are about 120,000 distinct CDR3 sequences, roughly 13% occurring once; the ten biggest clones make up 0.92%. Stated time point: patch test 1, 2 weeks after DPC sensitization. Treatment given: therapeutic diphenylcyclopropenone sensitization with weekly scalp DPC. This sample comprised whole blood, obtained in connection with sensitization to the hapten diphenylcyclopropenone (DPC). The receptors here all came from a man aged 18-30 years with alopecia areata. Some clones in this sample may be carry-over from other donors' samples.

This rearrangement joins TRBV10-3 to TRBJ1-2; 7 nucleotides line up with TRBD1. This CDR3 has 15 amino acids. In germline, CDR1 is ENHRY, CDR2 SYGVKD. The ends lost 0 bases at V and 0 bases at J; junction bases unmatched: 1. CDR3 nucleotides: TGTGCCATCAGTGAGTCAGGGGGCGCTAACTATGGCTACACCTTC. It encodes CAISESGGANYGYTF.

This clonotype has more than one count but fewer than ten. The J gene is TRBJ1-5, the V gene TRBV4-2; D is perhaps TRBD1 (5 bases). CDR3 length: 16 residues. Germline CDR1 reads LGHNA; CDR2 reads YNFKEQ. V lost 1 base and J lost 6, with 16 bases in between. The CDR3 DNA reads TGTGCCAGCAGCCAAGCGGGGGGAGGGGCCCGTCAGCCCCAGCATTTT. Residues: CASSQAGGGARQPQHF.

The CDR3 spells CATSAPGADEQFF. Here the CDR3 DNA reads TGTGCCACCAGTGCTCCGGGAGCTGATGAGCAGTTCTTC. V gene TRBV24-1 combines with J gene TRBJ2-1; perhaps TRBD2 as D (6 bases). Germline-derived CDR1 and CDR2 are KGHDR and SFDVKD. V dropped 5 bases and J dropped 8 bases, with 12 bases sitting between them. The CDR3 extends over 13 amino acids.

The chain carries TRBV20-1 and TRBJ1-1, with a tentative D call TRBD1 (5 bases). There are 15 residues in the CDR3. Germline V gene data show CDR1 as DFQATT and CDR2 as SNEGSKA (reference sequence). Between the trimmed V and J ends, which lost 2 bases and 3 bases, there was a span of 16 bases. This CDR3 reads CSARIGRVGDTEAFF. CDR3 DNA sequence: TGCAGTGCTAGAATCGGCAGGGTAGGGGACACTGAAGCTTTCTTT.

The rearrangement joins TRBV7-2 to TRBJ2-2; D call uncertain. Trimming shortened V by 2 bases and J by 7 bases, and 14 bases separated the two germline ends. This CDR3 comprises 15 residues. CDR1 and CDR2 (germline): SGHTA, FQGNSA. CDR3 protein: CASSLMGSRGGELFF. The CDR3 coding sequence is TGTGCCAGCAGCTTAATGGGGTCACGAGGCGGGGAGCTGTTTTTT. Variable domain in full (rest from reference TRBV7-2 and TRBJ2-2): GAGVSQSPSNKVTEKGKDVELRCDPISGHTALYWYRQSLGQGLEFLIYFQGNSAPDKSGLPSDRFSAERTGGSVSTLTIQRTQQEDSAVYLCASSLMGSRGGELFFGEGSRLTVL.

This clonotype was observed many times. The J gene is TRBJ1-5, the V gene TRBV7-9; 8 nucleotides align to TRBD1. The V segment lost 5 bases and the J segment 3 bases; nucleotides outside the gene matches: 3. Germline-derived CDR1 and CDR2 are SEHNR and FQNEAQ (reference sequence). The CDR3 contains 14 residues. CDR3 amino acids: CASSQDRANQPQHF. The DNA for the CDR3 is TGTGCCAGCAGCCAGGACAGGGCCAATCAGCCCCAGCATTTT.

CDR3 sequence: CASSTGQGADIQYF. CDR3 bases: TGTGCCAGCAGCACGGGACAGGGGGCAGACATTCAGTACTTC. The V gene is TRBV5-4, the J gene TRBJ2-4, with TRBD1 identical over 12 bases. The CDR3 consists of 14 residues. The germline V gene encodes CDR1 SGHNT and CDR2 YYREEE (reference sequence). The J segment lost 8 bases and the V segment lost 4 bases, leaving 4 bases of the junction unmatched.

This clonotype was counted many times. V usage is TRBV28 and J usage is TRBJ2-5; 8 bases align to TRBD1. CDR1 is MDHEN, CDR2 SYDVKM, per germline. The junction had 16 bases not matched to a gene; V was cut back by 6 bases and J by 4 bases. The CDR3 sequence is 17 residues long. The CDR3 DNA is TGTGCCAGCAGGACGACAGGGGCCTGGGCTTGGCGAGAGACCCAGTACTTC. Amino acids: CASRTTGAWAWRETQYF. Full variable domain (outside the CDR3, taken from reference TRBV28 and TRBJ2-5): DVKVTQSSRYLVKRTGEKVFLECVQDMDHENMFWYRQDPGLGLRLIYFSYDVKMKEKGDIPEGYSVSREKKERFSLILESASTNQTSMYLCASRTTGAWAWRETQYFGPGTRLLVL.

This clonotype was detected only a few times. The genes are TRBV2 and TRBJ1-2, with D unresolved. The CDR3 loop spans 12 amino acids. The ends were cut back, 7 bases at V and 14 bases at J, with 20 bases in the middle. The germline V gene encodes CDR1 SNHLY and CDR2 FYNNEI. In DNA, the CDR3 is TGTGCCAGCAACATCGGACGCGAAGAGATAACCTTC. It translates to CASNIGREEITF.

Only a few counts were recorded for this clonotype. The rearrangement uses TRBV11-3 and TRBJ2-2, with D hard to call. With 0 bases removed from V and 6 bases from J, the gap between germline ends came to 8 bases. Per the germline V gene, CDR1 is SGHNT and CDR2 is YENEEA. The CDR3 spans 14 residues. DNA of the CDR3: TGTGCCAGCAGCTTAGAGATGGGGTCCGGGGAGCTGTTTTTT. Translated: CASSLEMGSGELFF.

This chain joins TRBV6-2 or TRBV6-3 and TRBJ2-2; D gene ambiguous. Deletions cut 4 bases from V and 1 base from J, with 4 bases between. The CDR3 is 13 residues long. Germline values: CDR1 MNHEY, CDR2 SVGEGT. The CDR3 bases are TGTGCCAGCAGTTTATGGAACACCGGGGAGCTGTTTTTT. This gives the protein CASSLWNTGELFF.

This clonotype has more than one count but fewer than ten. The CDR3 loop is CASSHPSGGTNEQFF. The CDR3 DNA is TGCGCCAGCAGCCACCCTAGCGGGGGAACCAATGAGCAGTTCTTC. This sequence joins TRBV4-1 and TRBJ2-1; TRBD2 matches 10 bases. Losses at the gene ends were 3 bases for V and 6 bases for J; bases not matched to a gene: 5. Germline CDR1 reads MGHRA; CDR2 reads YSYEKL. This CDR3 has 15 amino acids.

This clonotype came up a few times. The chain combines TRBV6-6 with TRBJ1-1, with 8 positions matching TRBD1. Germline CDR1 is MNHNY and CDR2 is SVGAGI (reference sequence). The CDR3 spans 15 residues. V shed 5 bases and J 3 bases; nucleotides not matched to a gene: 8. In DNA form, the CDR3 reads TGTGCCAGCAGTACTGGGACAGGAGAGGACACTGAAGCTTTCTTT. Translated: CASSTGTGEDTEAFF.

The genes are TRBV10-3 and TRBJ1-2; no reliable D call. The ends were cut back, 0 bases at V and 6 bases at J, with 8 bases in the middle. The CDR3 spans 13 residues. Per germline, CDR1 ENHRY and CDR2 SYGVKD. The CDR3 DNA reads TGTGCCATCAGTGAGTCGGAATCAAATGGCTACACCTTC. This encodes CAISESESNGYTF.

In its sample, this clonotype was seen a few times. The rearrangement joins TRBV7-2 to TRBJ1-5, with D possibly TRBD1 on 5 matching bases. The CDR3 loop spans 16 amino acids. Germline V gene data show CDR1 as SGHTA and CDR2 as FQGNSA. Between the trimmed V and J ends, which lost 5 bases and 0 bases, there was a span of 14 bases. In DNA, the CDR3 is TGTGCCAGCAGCAAGGGGCCCGCTTATAGCAATCAGCCCCAGCATTTT. As protein: CASSKGPAYSNQPQHF.

The rearrangement joins TRBV4-1 to TRBJ2-5; D possibly corresponds to TRBD2 (7 bases). Trimming cost V 1 base and J 8 bases, with 17 bases left between them. The CDR3 covers 15 residues. CDR1 is MGHRA and CDR2 is YSYEKL in the germline V gene. The CDR3 protein is CASSQGGQRGGTQYF. In nucleotides, the CDR3 is TGCGCCAGCAGCCAAGGCGGACAGCGGGGAGGAACCCAGTACTTC.

The genes are TRBV5-1 and TRBJ1-1; D gene unclear. The CDR3 totals 14 residues. V dropped 4 bases and J dropped 3 bases, with 13 bases sitting between them. CDR1 is SGHRS, CDR2 YFSETQ, per germline. The CDR3 is CASSLSKGHTEAFF. The CDR3 nucleotides read TGCGCCAGCAGCCTCAGTAAGGGCCACACTGAAGCTTTCTTT.

This clonotype was seen at least ten times. The rearrangement uses TRBV6-2 or TRBV6-3 and TRBJ1-1; D not certain. Trimming shortened V by 2 bases and J by 0 bases, and 7 bases separated the two germline ends. CDR1 MNHEY and CDR2 SVGEGT come from the germline V gene. This CDR3 is 14 amino acids long. This CDR3 reads CASSYPYVNTEAFF. The DNA for the CDR3 is TGTGCCAGCAGTTACCCCTACGTGAACACTGAAGCTTTCTTT.

This clonotype was detected only a few times. The chain links TRBV4-2 to TRBJ1-1; the match to TRBD1 covers 7 bases. Germline V gene sequence: CDR1 LGHNA, CDR2 YNFKEQ. Trimming at V came to 2 bases and at J to 7 bases, leaving 4 bases not matched to a gene. This CDR3 is built from 13 residues. The CDR3 sequence is CASSQLGDSEAFF. The CDR3 nucleotides are TGTGCCAGCAGCCAATTGGGGGACAGTGAAGCTTTCTTT.

The chain has TRBV6-5 and TRBJ1-4; D is undetermined. Per the germline V gene, CDR1 is MNHEY and CDR2 is SVGAGI. V lost 8 bases to trimming and J lost 5 bases, with 15 bases between them. The CDR3 extends over 14 amino acids. CDR3: CASSLYQVNEKLFF. The DNA for the CDR3 is TGTGCCAGCTCCCTTTACCAAGTCAATGAAAAACTGTTTTTT.

A few counts support this clonotype. This chain links TRBV29-1 with TRBJ1-5; D might be TRBD1 (5 bases). The CDR3 totals 13 residues. With 6 bases removed from V and 2 bases from J, the gap between germline ends came to 11 bases. Germline V gene data show CDR1 as SQVTM and CDR2 as ANQGSEA. CDR3: CSVAAGGNQPQHF. Here the CDR3 DNA reads TGCAGCGTCGCCGCGGGGGGCAATCAGCCCCAGCATTTT.

V is TRBV18 and J is TRBJ2-1, with unresolved D. The V end was cut by 3 bases, the J end by 6 bases, with 12 bases between. Germline V lookup: CDR1 KGHSH, CDR2 LQKENI. The CDR3 sequence is 14 residues long. The CDR3 protein is CASSPPLDGNEQFF. The CDR3 nucleotides read TGTGCCAGCTCACCTCCACTCGATGGCAATGAGCAGTTCTTC.

Ten or more counts support this clonotype. The genes are TRBV7-2 and TRBJ2-3; no reliable D call. V was trimmed by 1 base and J by 0 bases, leaving 5 bases between them. The V gene's germline CDR1 is SGHTA and CDR2 FQGNSA. The CDR3 is 14 amino acids. The CDR3 loop is CASSLVGSTDTQYF. The CDR3 DNA sequence: TGTGCCAGCAGCTTAGTGGGTAGCACAGATACGCAGTATTTT.

This clonotype showed up just a few times. CDR3 sequence (DNA): TGTGCCAGCAGCAAACCGGGCCCCACCATGTACACTGAAGCTTTCTTT. This codes for CASSKPGPTMYTEAFF. The chain joins TRBV7-8 to TRBJ1-1; the D is unclear. The CDR3 totals 16 residues. Deletions cut 5 bases from V and 3 bases from J, with 19 bases between. Germline V gives CDR1 SGHVS, CDR2 FQNEAQ. Based on the CDR3 plus reference TRBV7-8 and TRBJ1-1, the full variable domain is GAGVSQSPRYKVAKRGQDVALRCDPISGHVSLFWYQQALGQGPEFLTYFQNEAQLDKSGLPSDRFFAERPEGSVSTLKIQRTQQEDSAVYLCASSKPGPTMYTEAFFGQGTRLTVV.